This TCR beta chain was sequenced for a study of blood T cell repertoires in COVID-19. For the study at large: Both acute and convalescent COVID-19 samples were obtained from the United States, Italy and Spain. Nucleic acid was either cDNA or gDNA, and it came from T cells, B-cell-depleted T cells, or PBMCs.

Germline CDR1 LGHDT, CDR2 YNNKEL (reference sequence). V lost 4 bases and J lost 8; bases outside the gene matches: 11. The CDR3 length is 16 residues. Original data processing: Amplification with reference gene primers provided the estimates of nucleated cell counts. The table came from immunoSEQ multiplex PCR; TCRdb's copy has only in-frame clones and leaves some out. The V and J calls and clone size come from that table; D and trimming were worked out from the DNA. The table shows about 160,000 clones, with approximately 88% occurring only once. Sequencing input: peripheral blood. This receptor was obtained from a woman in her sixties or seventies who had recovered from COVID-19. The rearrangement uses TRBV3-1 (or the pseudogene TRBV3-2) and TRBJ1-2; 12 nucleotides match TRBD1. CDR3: CASSPTGTGGASGYTF. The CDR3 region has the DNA TGTGCCAGCAGCCCCACCGGGACAGGGGGCGCTTCGGGCTACACCTTC.